This TCR beta chain was recovered during a study of tumor and adjacent non-tumor tissue in lung cancer. Study-wide background: There were roughly 11 adenocarcinoma, 2 squamous cell carcinoma and 1 small cell lung cancer cases. Patients were aged roughly 30 to 76, about 10 men and about 5 women, stage I to III. On average, productive TCRbeta reads reached about 4 million per sample. Study-wide points: Higher tumor TCR diversity was associated with shorter survival.

In regard to this clonotype: What it binds is unknown. Possible read error: a much larger clone is one base away.

The CDR3 loop spans 11 amino acids. Germline V CDR1 and CDR2: MNHNY, SVGAGI (reference sequence). The library came from three nested PCR rounds adapted from ARM-PCR protocols. TCRdb reanalysed the multiplex PCR reads using MiXCR and keeps one entry per CDR3 protein. The sample lists 70,000 to 95,000 distinct CDR3 sequences, over 65% occurring once. The template was RNA from unsorted bulk tissue. This non-tumor lung sample came from over 3 cm beyond the tumor edge. The source of this sequence is a man between 65 and 80 years old with non-small cell lung cancer. This sequence joins TRBV6-6 and TRBJ2-7, with a weak D call TRBD1 (5 bases). The material sequenced was distant non-tumor lung tissue. The chain's CDR3 is CASTGFHEQDF. CDR3 DNA sequence: TGTGCCAGCACAGGGTTCCACGAGCAGGACTTC.